Only one count was recorded for the clone carrying this T cell receptor (beta chain). This CDR3 has 14 residues. CDR1 and CDR2 from the germline V gene are GTSNPN and SVGIG (reference sequence). The record originates from a study of technical replicates of blood from four donors. Assay used: immunoSEQ multiplex PCR; TCRdb lists only in-frame clones, some missing. The table includes some 87,000 clones, just under 95% detected once. The chain uses TRBV30 and TRBJ2-1; possibly TRBD2 for D (6 bases). The sequence was collected from a human donor in good health. The material sequenced was T cells isolated from PBMCs. CDR3 residues: CALMLAPLTNEQFF. As DNA, the CDR3 is TGTGCTCTGATGCTAGCGCCCCTCACCAATGAGCAGTTCTTC.